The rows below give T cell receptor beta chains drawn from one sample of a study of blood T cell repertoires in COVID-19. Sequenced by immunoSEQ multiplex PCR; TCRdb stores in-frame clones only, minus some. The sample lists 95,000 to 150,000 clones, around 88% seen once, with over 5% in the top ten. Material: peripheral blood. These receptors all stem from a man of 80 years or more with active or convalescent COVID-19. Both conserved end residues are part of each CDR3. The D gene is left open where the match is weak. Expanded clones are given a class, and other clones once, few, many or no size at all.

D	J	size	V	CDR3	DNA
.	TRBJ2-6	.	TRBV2	CASSEQGQGSSGANVLTF	TGTGCCAGCAGTGAACAGGGGCAGGGTTCCTCTGGGGCCAACGTCCTGACTTTC
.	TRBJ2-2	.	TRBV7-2	CASSLRSGPANTGELFF	TGTGCCAGCAGCTTGAGATCAGGGCCCGCGAACACCGGGGAGCTGTTTTTT
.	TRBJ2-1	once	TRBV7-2	CASSLGPLGVF	TGTGCCAGCAGCTTAGGACCCCTTGGAGTCTTC
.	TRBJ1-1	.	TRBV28	CASSLPWTEEAFF	TGTGCCAGCAGTTTACCTTGGACAGAAGAAGCTTTCTTT
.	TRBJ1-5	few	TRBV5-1	CASSLGGLHNQPQHF	TGCGCCAGCAGCTTGGGGGGGCTCCACAATCAGCCCCAGCATTTT
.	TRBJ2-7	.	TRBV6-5	CASSYQQGGGEQYF	TGTGCCAGCAGTTACCAACAGGGGGGGGGCGAGCAGTACTTC
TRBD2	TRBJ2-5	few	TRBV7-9	CASSDGRVQETQYF	TGTGCCAGCAGCGACGGGAGGGTCCAAGAGACCCAGTACTTC
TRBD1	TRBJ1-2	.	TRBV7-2	CASSLAQGSGYGYTF	TGTGCCAGCAGCTTAGCACAGGGGTCCGGGTATGGCTACACCTTC
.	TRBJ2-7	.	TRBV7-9	CASSLVAGSSYEQYF	TGTGCCAGCAGCTTAGTAGCCGGGAGCTCCTACGAGCAGTACTTC
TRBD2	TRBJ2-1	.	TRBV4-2	CASSPGTSPDEQFF	TGTGCCAGCAGCCCCGGGACTAGCCCCGATGAGCAGTTCTTC
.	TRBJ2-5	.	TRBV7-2	CASSSYTGQETQYF	TGTGCCAGCAGCTCGTACACGGGACAAGAGACCCAGTACTTC
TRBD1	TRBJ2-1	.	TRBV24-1	CATSEAGTGDYNEQFF	TGTGCCACCAGCGAGGCCGGGACAGGTGACTACAATGAGCAGTTCTTC
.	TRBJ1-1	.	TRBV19	CASSIGAGLNTEAFF	TGTGCCAGTAGTATAGGGGCAGGGTTGAACACTGAAGCTTTCTTT
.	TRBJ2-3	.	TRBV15	CATGPSPSNADTQYF	TGTGCCACCGGGCCCTCTCCCTCGAACGCAGATACGCAGTATTTT
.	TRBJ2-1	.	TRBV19	CASRTGSAYNEQFF	TGTGCCAGTCGTACAGGGTCCGCCTACAATGAGCAGTTCTTC
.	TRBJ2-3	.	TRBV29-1	CSVEGSSTDTQYF	TGCAGCGTTGAAGGTAGTAGCACAGATACGCAGTATTTT
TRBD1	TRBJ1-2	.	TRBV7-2	CASSLPRGRSYGYTF	TGTGCCAGCAGCTTACCAAGGGGGCGATCCTATGGCTACACCTTC
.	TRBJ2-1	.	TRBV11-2	CASSLVGSSYNEQFF	TGTGCCAGCAGCTTAGTTGGGAGCTCCTACAATGAGCAGTTCTTC
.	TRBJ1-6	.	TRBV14	CASSQATGTSPLHF	TGTGCCAGCAGCCAAGCTACAGGAACTTCACCCCTCCACTTT
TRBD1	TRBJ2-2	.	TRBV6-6	CASSYGTGPGELFF	TGTGCCAGCAGTTACGGGACAGGGCCCGGGGAGCTGTTTTTT
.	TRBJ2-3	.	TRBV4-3	CASSQESLTRDTQYF	TGCGCCAGCAGCCAAGAATCACTAACTAGAGATACGCAGTATTTT
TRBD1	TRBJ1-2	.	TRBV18	CASSPSPPGQGAGGYTF	TGTGCCAGCTCACCCTCTCCTCCAGGACAGGGGGCAGGTGGCTACACCTTC
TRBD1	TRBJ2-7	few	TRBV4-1	CASSQSAGGAGSYEQYF	TGCGCCAGCAGCCAGTCCGCAGGGGGCGCGGGGTCCTACGAGCAGTACTTC
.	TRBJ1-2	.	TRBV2	CASSVGVADGYTF	TGTGCCAGCAGTGTAGGGGTGGCGGATGGCTACACCTTC
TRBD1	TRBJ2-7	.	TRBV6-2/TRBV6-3	CASSSRPRDSRVLDEQYF	TGTGCCAGCAGTTCCCGCCCTCGGGACAGTAGGGTTTTGGACGAGCAGTACTTC
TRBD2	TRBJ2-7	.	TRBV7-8	CASSLAIAGENYEQYF	TGTGCCAGCAGCTTAGCCATAGCGGGGGAGAACTACGAGCAGTACTTC
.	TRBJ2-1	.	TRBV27	CASRDFNEQFF	TGTGCCAGCAGGGACTTTAATGAGCAGTTCTTC
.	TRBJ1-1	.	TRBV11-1	CASSLGGSGFQTEAFF	TGTGCCAGCAGCTTAGGTGGCAGCGGATTCCAGACTGAAGCTTTCTTT
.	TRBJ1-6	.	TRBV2	CASSEGARSPLHF	TGTGCCAGCAGTGAAGGGGCGCGCTCACCCCTCCACTTT
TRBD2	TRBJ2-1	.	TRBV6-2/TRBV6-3	CASSLSSTSGGQFF	TGTGCCAGCAGTCTCTCCTCCACTAGCGGGGGGCAGTTCTTC
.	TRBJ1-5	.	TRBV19	CASRRTAFYSNQPQHF	TGTGCCAGCCGTAGGACAGCCTTCTATAGCAATCAGCCCCAGCATTTT
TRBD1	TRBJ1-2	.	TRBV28	CASSRPGTGTNYGYTF	TGTGCCAGCAGTCGTCCCGGGACAGGGACAAACTATGGCTACACCTTC
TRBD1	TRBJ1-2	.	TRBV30	CAWRSQGNYGYTF	TGTGCCTGGAGATCACAGGGGAACTATGGCTACACCTTC
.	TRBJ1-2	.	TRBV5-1	CASSQTSSYGYTF	TGCGCCAGCAGCCAGACAAGTTCCTATGGCTACACCTTC
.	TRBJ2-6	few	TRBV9	CASSGQTSGANVLTF	TGTGCCAGCAGCGGACAGACCTCTGGGGCCAACGTCCTGACTTTC
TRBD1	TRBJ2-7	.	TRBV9	CASSPQGQGDEQYF	TGTGCCAGCAGCCCCCAGGGACAGGGCGACGAGCAGTACTTC
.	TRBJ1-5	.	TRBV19	CASTSGSRYSNQPQHF	.
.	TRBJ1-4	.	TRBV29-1	CSVLSEKLFF	TGCAGCGTTCTGAGTGAAAAACTGTTTTTT
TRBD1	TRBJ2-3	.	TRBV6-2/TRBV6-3	CASSYRREGTGVTDTQYF	TGTGCCAGCAGTTACCGTCGGGAGGGGACAGGGGTAACAGATACGCAGTATTTT
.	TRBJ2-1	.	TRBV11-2	CASSSTGYNEQFF	TGTGCCAGCAGCTCGACGGGTTACAATGAGCAGTTCTTC
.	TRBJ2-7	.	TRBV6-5	CASSYTSTGNYEQYF	TGTGCCAGCAGTTACACTTCCACAGGGAACTACGAGCAGTACTTC
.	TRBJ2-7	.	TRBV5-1	CASSLEAGRDEQYF	TGCGCCAGCAGCCTGGAGGCGGGGCGGGACGAGCAGTACTTC
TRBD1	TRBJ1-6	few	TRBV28	CASIRLQGNSPLHF	TGTGCCAGCATTCGGTTACAGGGGAATTCACCCCTCCACTTT
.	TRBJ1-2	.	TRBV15	CATSRVPGSAYGYTF	TGTGCCACCAGCAGAGTCCCCGGGTCCGCCTATGGCTACACCTTC
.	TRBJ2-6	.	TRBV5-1	CASSFSTGGANVLTF	TGCGCCAGCAGCTTCTCGACTGGGGGGGCCAACGTCCTGACTTTC
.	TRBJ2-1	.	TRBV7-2	CASSLVAQNEQFF	TGTGCCAGCAGCTTAGTCGCTCAGAATGAGCAGTTCTTC
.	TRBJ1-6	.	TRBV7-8	CASSSQAQSPLHF	TGTGCCAGCAGCTCCCAGGCACAATCACCCCTCCACTTT
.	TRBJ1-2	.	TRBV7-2	CASSFQGSNYGYTF	TGTGCCAGCAGCTTCCAGGGGTCTAACTATGGCTACACCTTC
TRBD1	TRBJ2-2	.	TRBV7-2	CASSSSQQGAFRPGELFF	TGTGCCAGCAGCTCCAGCCAACAGGGGGCGTTCCGCCCCGGGGAGCTGTTTTTT
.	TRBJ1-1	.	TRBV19	CASRGQQGLNTEAFF	TGTGCCAGTAGGGGGCAACAGGGTTTGAACACTGAAGCTTTCTTT
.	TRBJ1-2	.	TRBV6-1	CASSEGQKKNYGYTF	TGTGCCAGCAGTGAAGGACAGAAAAAGAACTATGGCTACACCTTC
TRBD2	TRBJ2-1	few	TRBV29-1	CSCSGGADEQFF	TGCAGCTGTAGCGGGGGGGCCGACGAGCAGTTCTTC
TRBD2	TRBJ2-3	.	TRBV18	CASSPPSGGTLRTDTQYF	TGTGCCAGCTCACCACCGAGCGGGGGGACCCTGAGGACAGATACGCAGTATTTT
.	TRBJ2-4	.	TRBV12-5	CASGQWGEAKNIQYF	TGTGCTAGTGGCCAGTGGGGAGAGGCCAAAAACATTCAGTACTTC
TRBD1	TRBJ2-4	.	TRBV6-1	CASSEAPGQGGIQYF	TGTGCCAGCAGTGAAGCACCCGGACAGGGGGGCATTCAGTACTTC
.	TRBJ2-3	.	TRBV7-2	CASSLVAGAQSRTQYF	TGTGCCAGCAGCTTAGTAGCAGGGGCCCAATCCCGGACGCAGTATTTT
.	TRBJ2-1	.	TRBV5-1	CASSYKGEEQFF	TGCGCCAGCAGTTATAAAGGGGAAGAGCAGTTCTTC
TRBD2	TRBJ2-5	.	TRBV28	CASSSGGGASFETQYF	TGTGCCAGCAGTTCAGGCGGGGGGGCTAGTTTTGAGACCCAGTACTTC
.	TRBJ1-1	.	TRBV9	CASSVDRVMNTEAFF	TGTGCCAGCAGCGTAGATCGGGTCATGAACACTGAAGCTTTCTTT
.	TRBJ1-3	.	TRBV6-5	CASSNRGISGNTIYF	TGTGCCAGCAGTAACCGGGGGATCTCTGGAAACACCATATATTTT